The 11 T cell receptor beta chains below all came from one sample that was sequenced in a study of blood T cells in healthy people across ages. For the second PCR, which ran for about 6 to 11 cycles, a sample-barcoded 5' primer and a J-beta primer mix were used. TCRdb re-analysed the 5' RACE reads in MiXCR, keeping a single row per CDR3 protein. The sample holds about a million distinct CDR3 sequences, roughly half seen once. Sequencing was carried out using blood. Every receptor here comes from a woman in her fifties or sixties in good health.

The chain employs TRBV13 and TRBJ2-6; TRBD1 agrees at 8 bases. This CDR3 contains 13 residues. CDR1 and CDR2 (germline): PRHDT, FYEKMQ (reference sequence). Trimming took 4 bases from V and 17 from J; bases not matched to a gene: 10. The CDR3: CASSCWTGPKVTF. CDR3 DNA sequence: TGTGCCAGCAGCTGTTGGACAGGGCCTAAGGTGACTTTC.

This rearrangement joins TRBV12-3 or TRBV12-4 to TRBJ2-1; D gene uncertain. The CDR3 has 12 residues. Trimming pared 5 bases from V and 7 bases from J, leaving 9 bases between. CDR3 in amino acids: CASSTERNEQFF. As DNA, the CDR3 is TGTGCCAGCAGTACCGAACGGAATGAGCAGTTCTTC.

The rearrangement links TRBV3-1 to TRBJ2-1, with 7 bases identical to TRBD2. V shed 1 base and J 0 bases; nucleotides not matched to a gene: 6. The CDR3 length is 17 residues. Germline assignment: CDR1 LGHDT and CDR2 YNNKEL (reference sequence). Here the CDR3 DNA reads TGTGCCAGCAGCCAAGGCTCGGGGGGATCCTCCTACAATGAGCAGTTCTTC. It specifies CASSQGSGGSSYNEQFF.

There are many counts of this clonotype. This chain uses TRBV11-2 with TRBJ2-5; 7 bases match TRBD1. Germline-derived CDR1 and CDR2 are SGHAT and FQNNGV. The V gene end was trimmed by 5 bases and the J gene end by 5 bases; junction bases not matched to a gene: 11. CDR3 size: 15 residues. This CDR3 is CASSQTRQGRETQYF. CDR3 nucleotides: TGTGCCAGCAGCCAGACACGACAGGGTAGGGAGACCCAGTACTTC.

This clonotype was seen a few times. The J gene is TRBJ2-4, the V gene TRBV29-1; D is possibly TRBD2 (6 bases). The J call may be mistaken, given a closer DNA end match to TRBJ2-7. Germline CDR1 is SQVTM and CDR2 is ANQGSEA. The CDR3 totals 14 residues. CDR3 region: CSVVSRERLGEQYF. The CDR3 DNA reads as TGCAGCGTTGTATCCCGGGAGAGGTTGGGCGAGCAGTACTTC.

The chain employs TRBV10-3 and TRBJ1-1, with 8 bases identical to TRBD1. The CDR3 totals 14 residues. V dropped 2 bases and J dropped 6; count of bases not matched to a gene: 5. Germline V gene sequence: CDR1 ENHRY, CDR2 SYGVKD. The CDR3 DNA is TGTGCCATCAGTGAGGCGACAGGGGAATCTGAAGCTTTCTTT. Translated, it gives CAISEATGESEAFF.

This clonotype has just a few counts. This sequence joins TRBV5-6 and TRBJ2-1, with 7 bases fitting TRBD2. The CDR3 runs 16 residues. Germline CDR1 reads SGHDT; CDR2 reads YYEEEE. The trim removed 2 bases at V and 0 bases at J, leaving 5 bases unmatched. CDR3 DNA sequence: TGTGCCAGCAGCTTCGCTAGCGGTAGCTCCTACAATGAGCAGTTCTTC. Protein sequence: CASSFASGSSYNEQFF.

This clonotype was counted only a few times. This chain connects TRBV12-3 or TRBV12-4 to TRBJ2-7; possibly TRBD1 for D (5 bases). The CDR3 consists of 14 residues. V lost 4 bases to trimming and J lost 1 base, with 11 bases between them. CDR3 region: CASSSEQVSYEQYF. The DNA for the CDR3 is TGTGCCAGCAGTTCCGAACAGGTATCCTACGAGCAGTACTTC.

The rearrangement links TRBV3-1 to TRBJ1-2; 7 bases are a match to TRBD1. This CDR3 region has 15 residues. V was pared by 5 bases and J by 7 bases, with 13 bases of the junction left unmatched. The germline CDR1 and CDR2 sequences are LGHDT and YNNKEL (reference sequence). CDR3 loop: CASSFLGQEVPGYTF. In DNA form, the CDR3 reads TGTGCCAGCAGCTTCCTTGGACAGGAGGTTCCTGGCTACACCTTC.

This clonotype was observed a few times. J is TRBJ2-7 and V is TRBV4-1; TRBD2 aligns across 8 bases. The CDR3 runs to 17 residues. Germline loops: CDR1 MGHRA, CDR2 YSYEKL. Trimming removed 0 bases from V and 0 bases from J; junction bases left unmatched: 7. The CDR3 sequence: CASSQEGWGTSSYEQYF. In nucleotides, the CDR3 is TGCGCCAGCAGCCAAGAAGGTTGGGGGACTAGCTCCTACGAGCAGTACTTC.

This clonotype was observed a handful of times. V and J are TRBV5-1 and TRBJ2-3, with 11 bases identical to TRBD1. Trimming at V came to 4 bases and at J to 5 bases, leaving 6 bases not matched to a gene. CDR3 length equals 15 residues. The germline V gene encodes CDR1 SGHRS and CDR2 YFSETQ. The DNA of the CDR3 is TGCGCCAGCAGCCTGGACAGGGGGCTAAGAGATACGCAGTATTTT. It specifies CASSLDRGLRDTQYF. The full variable domain, rest sourced from reference TRBV5-1 and TRBJ2-3, is KAGVTQTPRYLIKTRGQQVTLSCSPISGHRSVSWYQQTPGQGLQFLFEYFSETQRNKGNFPGRFSGRQFSNSRSEMNVSTLELGDSALYLCASSLDRGLRDTQYFGPGTRLTVL.